These 30 T cell receptor beta chains came from one sample sequenced in a study of human T cells and chemical hapten exposure. Time point described: patch test 1, 2 weeks after DPC sensitization. Treatment indicated: therapeutic diphenylcyclopropenone sensitization with weekly scalp DPC. TCRdb processed the RACE reads anew with MiXCR; each CDR3 protein has one entry. The repertoire holds tens of thousands of distinct CDR3 sequences, with around 11% as singletons. Sequencing used whole blood, obtained in connection with sensitization to the hapten diphenylcyclopropenone (DPC). These receptor sequences come from a woman aged 55-69 years with alopecia areata. Some clones in this sample may be carry-over from other donors' samples.

This clonotype is medium-sized in the sample. V is TRBV12-3 or TRBV12-4 and J is TRBJ2-3; 13 bases are shared with TRBD2. This CDR3 has 16 residues. With V trimmed by 5 bases and J by 2 bases, 4 bases remained unmatched. The CDR3 region is CASSTTSGGATDTQYF. As DNA, the CDR3 is TGTGCCAGCAGTACCACTAGCGGGGGGGCCACAGATACGCAGTATTTT.

This chain connects TRBV9 to TRBJ1-2; the D is unclear. Germline values: CDR1 SGDLS, CDR2 YYNGEE. This CDR3 is built from 11 residues. V lost 4 bases and J lost 3, with 4 bases in between. CDR3: CASSTHYGYTF. DNA of the CDR3: TGTGCCAGCAGCACACACTATGGCTACACCTTC.

The V call is TRBV11-2, the J call TRBJ2-5; 7 bases match TRBD2. CDR1 is SGHAT, CDR2 FQNNGV, per germline. The CDR3 is 14 residues long. V dropped 1 base and J dropped 5; count of bases not matched to a gene: 4. The CDR3 sequence is CASSLGLAVETQYF. The CDR3, as DNA: TGTGCCAGCAGCTTAGGCCTAGCGGTTGAGACCCAGTACTTC. Variable domain in full (rest from reference TRBV11-2 and TRBJ2-5): EAGVAQSPRYKIIEKRQSVAFWCNPISGHATLYWYQQILGQGPKLLIQFQNNGVVDDSQLPKDRFSAERLKGVDSTLKIQPAKLEDSAVYLCASSLGLAVETQYFGPGTRLLVL.

The V gene is TRBV9, the J gene TRBJ2-3; a possible D gene is TRBD2 (7 bases). The CDR3 is made up of 14 amino acids. The germline V gene encodes CDR1 SGDLS and CDR2 YYNGEE. The V and J ends lost 2 bases and 5 bases respectively, with 12 bases between them. CDR3 protein: CASSVGGPGDTQYF. The CDR3 nucleotides read TGTGCCAGCAGCGTGGGGGGGCCTGGAGATACGCAGTATTTT.

The chain carries TRBV19 and TRBJ1-6; D unclear. There are 14 residues in the CDR3. The germline CDR1 and CDR2 sequences are LNHDA and SQIVND (reference sequence). V shed 5 bases and J shed 7 bases, with 12 bases lying between them. In DNA form, the CDR3 reads TGTGCCAGTAGTCCCGGACGGAAAAATTCACCCCTCCACTTT. It is translated as CASSPGRKNSPLHF.

This clonotype was counted many times. The rearrangement joins TRBV20-1 to TRBJ1-2, with 12 bases fitting TRBD1. V lost 8 bases, J lost 8 bases, and 9 bases stayed unmatched. Germline-derived CDR1 and CDR2 are DFQATT and SNEGSKA (reference sequence). The CDR3 covers 13 residues. CDR3 amino acids: CSTRDRGLEGYTF. The CDR3 nucleotides are TGCAGTACCCGGGACAGGGGGCTAGAGGGCTACACCTTC.

The genes are TRBV28 and TRBJ2-7; D not resolved. V lost 1 base, J lost 2 bases, and 9 bases lay in between. Germline CDR1 reads MDHEN; CDR2 reads SYDVKM. The CDR3 extends over 14 amino acids. The CDR3 sequence: CASSLLYRTYEQYF. The CDR3 DNA is TGTGCCAGCAGTTTATTGTACAGAACCTACGAGCAGTACTTC. Together with reference TRBV28 and TRBJ2-7, the CDR3 gives the full variable domain: DVKVTQSSRYLVKRTGEKVFLECVQDMDHENMFWYRQDPGLGLRLIYFSYDVKMKEKGDIPEGYSVSREKKERFSLILESASTNQTSMYLCASSLLYRTYEQYFGPGTRLTVT.

Only a few counts were recorded for this clonotype. DNA for the CDR3: TGTGCCAGCAGTCCAGATACAGGGTGGGAGACCCAGTACTTC. Encoded protein: CASSPDTGWETQYF. The chain has TRBV6-1 and TRBJ2-5, with TRBD1 as a possible D gene (6 bases). The CDR3 runs 14 residues. The germline V and J ends were trimmed by 5 bases and 5 bases, with 15 bases remaining between them. CDR1 and CDR2 (germline): MNHNS, SASEGT.

This clonotype was found once. J is TRBJ1-2 and V is TRBV29-1; unclear D gene. With 4 bases removed from V and 3 bases from J, the gap between germline ends came to 9 bases. The germline CDR1 and CDR2 sequences are SQVTM and ANQGSEA. The CDR3 length is 12 residues. The CDR3 sequence: CSVAGTDYGYTF. As DNA, the CDR3 is TGCAGCGTTGCAGGCACTGACTATGGCTACACCTTC. The variable domain in full, with the rest retrieved from reference TRBV29-1 and TRBJ1-2, is SAVISQKPSRDICQRGTSLTIQCQVDSQVTMMFWYRQQPGQSLTLIATANQGSEATYESGFVIDKFPISRPNLTFSTLTVSNMSPEDSSIYLCSVAGTDYGYTFGSGTRLTVV.

The chain is built from TRBV10-1 and TRBJ1-2; D not resolved. The V and J ends lost 5 bases and 6 bases respectively, with 13 bases between them. The CDR3 is 13 amino acids. Germline V lookup: CDR1 WNHNN, CDR2 SYGVQD (reference sequence). The CDR3: CASSNGQRNGYTF. CDR3 DNA: TGCGCCAGCAGTAATGGTCAGCGGAATGGCTACACCTTC.

This clonotype has at least ten counts. The chain uses TRBV20-1 and TRBJ1-4; no reliable D call. The V gene's germline CDR1 is DFQATT and CDR2 SNEGSKA (reference sequence). The CDR3 covers 12 residues. V lost 5 bases and J lost 5, with 9 bases in between. CDR3 DNA: TGCAGTGCTGCCGAAGCAAATGAAAAACTGTTTTTT. Protein: CSAAEANEKLFF.

This clonotype was detected only a few times. The chain carries TRBV18 and TRBJ1-5; D is ambiguous. The V end was cut by 3 bases, the J end by 6 bases, with 18 bases between. The length of the CDR3 is 16 residues. Germline CDR1 is KGHSH and CDR2 is LQKENI. In DNA form, the CDR3 reads TGTGCCAGCTCACCGCAGATGTCTACGGACGCTCAGCCCCAGCATTTT. Its protein product is CASSPQMSTDAQPQHF.

A few counts support this clonotype. The genes are TRBV11-2 and TRBJ1-2; the match to TRBD1 covers 7 bases. The length of the CDR3 is 14 residues. With 3 bases clipped from V and 2 bases from J, the junction kept 3 bases outside the gene matches. Per germline, CDR1 SGHAT and CDR2 FQNNGV. CDR3 in amino acids: CASSFLDRNYGYTF. In nucleotides, the CDR3 is TGTGCCAGCAGCTTTTTGGACAGGAACTATGGCTACACCTTC.

Many counts were recorded for this clonotype. The gene calls are TRBV12-3 or TRBV12-4 and TRBJ1-1, with D unclear. V was trimmed by 7 bases and J by 7 bases, leaving 16 bases between them. This CDR3 is 13 amino acids long. The CDR3 DNA sequence: TGTGCCAGCACCCCACTCCGGGCAGGTGAAGCTTTCTTT. Amino acids: CASTPLRAGEAFF.

This clonotype was detected a few times. The chain recombines TRBV5-1 with TRBJ2-2, with D uncertain. The V and J ends lost 5 bases and 6 bases respectively, with 8 bases between them. Germline assignment: CDR1 SGHRS and CDR2 YFSETQ. The CDR3 is 12 amino acids. CDR3 DNA sequence: TGCGCCAGCAGGGTGTTCGCCGGGGAGCTGTTTTTT. It codes for CASRVFAGELFF. The entire variable domain, with the rest obtained from reference TRBV5-1 and TRBJ2-2, is as follows: KAGVTQTPRYLIKTRGQQVTLSCSPISGHRSVSWYQQTPGQGLQFLFEYFSETQRNKGNFPGRFSGRQFSNSRSEMNVSTLELGDSALYLCASRVFAGELFFGEGSRLTVL.

In its sample, this clonotype was seen a few times. This chain connects TRBV12-3 or TRBV12-4 to TRBJ1-2, with 10 bases identical to TRBD1. The CDR3 is 14 residues long. The J segment lost 5 bases and the V segment lost 1 base, leaving 1 base of the junction unmatched. CDR3 loop: CASSLGTGGYGYTF. The DNA for the CDR3 is TGTGCCAGCAGTTTAGGGACAGGGGGATATGGCTACACCTTC.

In this sample, this clonotype turned up many times. V usage is TRBV7-3 and J usage is TRBJ2-6, with 12 positions matching TRBD1. CDR3 length: 18 residues. Unmatched junction bases numbered 3, after V lost 2 bases and J lost 1 base. Germline V gene data show CDR1 as SGHTA and CDR2 as FQGTGA. The CDR3 sequence: CASSLPGQGASGANVLTF. The CDR3 DNA is TGTGCCAGCAGCTTACCGGGACAGGGGGCGTCTGGGGCCAACGTCCTGACTTTC.

The chain uses TRBV5-6 and TRBJ2-5, with 12 bases matching TRBD2. CDR1 is SGHDT and CDR2 is YYEEEE in the germline V gene. The CDR3 loop spans 14 amino acids. With V trimmed by 5 bases and J by 6 bases, 5 bases remained unmatched. CDR3 amino acids: CASRTSGGIQTQYF. The DNA of the CDR3 is TGTGCCAGCAGAACTAGCGGGGGGATTCAGACCCAGTACTTC.

This clonotype was seen a few times. The chain couples TRBV2 to TRBJ1-6; no reliable D call. The germline V gene encodes CDR1 SNHLY and CDR2 FYNNEI. The CDR3 contains 13 residues. Trimming left V 2 bases short and J 7 bases short, with 6 bases between. The CDR3 bases are TGTGCCAGCAGTGAAATTGAGAATTCACCCCTCCACTTT. Its translation is CASSEIENSPLHF.

This clonotype was seen ten or more times. The J gene is TRBJ1-2, the V gene TRBV2, with unresolved D. Trimming took 11 bases from V and 6 from J, leaving 10 bases between them. Germline CDR1 reads SNHLY; CDR2 reads FYNNEI. This CDR3 comprises 10 residues. The CDR3 DNA reads as TGTGCCTCGATCCTGGATGGCTACACCTTC. Translated: CASILDGYTF.

This clonotype was seen at least ten times. V gene TRBV20-1 combines with J gene TRBJ2-1; the D is unclear. V was cut by 1 base and J by 11 bases, with 12 bases left in between. The CDR3 has 12 residues. CDR1 and CDR2 from the germline V gene are DFQATT and SNEGSKA (reference sequence). The CDR3 region has the DNA TGCAGTGCTAGAGGCTTGGGCAGCCAGCAGTTCTTC. Residues: CSARGLGSQQFF.

The rearrangement uses TRBV2 and TRBJ2-1; 13 nucleotides align to TRBD2. Germline CDR1 and CDR2: SNHLY and FYNNEI. The CDR3 spans 14 residues. Germline trimming cut 7 bases from V and 10 bases from J; bases unmatched to any gene: 7. The CDR3 protein is CASTTSGGAREQFF. In DNA form, the CDR3 reads TGTGCCAGCACCACTAGCGGGGGGGCAAGAGAGCAGTTCTTC. Based on the CDR3 plus reference TRBV2 and TRBJ2-1, the full variable domain is EPEVTQTPSHQVTQMGQEVILRCVPISNHLYFYWYRQILGQKVEFLVSFYNNEISEKSEIFDDQFSVERPDGSNFTLKIRSTKLEDSAMYFCASTTSGGAREQFFGPGTRLTVL.

This clonotype was found many times. The V call is TRBV10-3, the J call TRBJ1-4, with 10 bases lining up with TRBD1. V was pared by 3 bases and J by 8 bases, with 3 bases of the junction left unmatched. Germline loops: CDR1 ENHRY, CDR2 SYGVKD. CDR3 length equals 14 residues. The CDR3 protein is CAISDLGQGEKLFF. For the CDR3, the DNA is TGTGCCATCAGTGATTTGGGACAGGGGGAAAAACTGTTTTTT.

V gene TRBV20-1 combines with J gene TRBJ1-1; D is ambiguous. This CDR3 is built from 13 residues. Trimming removed 7 bases from V and 5 bases from J, with 17 bases in between. Germline lookup yields CDR1 DFQATT and CDR2 SNEGSKA (reference sequence). The CDR3 DNA is TGCAGTGTCATTCTGCCTTTCGGGACTGAAGCTTTCTTT. This codes for CSVILPFGTEAFF.

In its sample, this clonotype was seen many times. CDR3 nucleotide sequence: TGTGCCAGCAGCCCCTCGTACAATGAGCAGTTCTTC. Protein: CASSPSYNEQFF. The V call is TRBV3-1, the J call TRBJ2-1, with no clear D. Trimming pared 4 bases from V and 4 bases from J, leaving 5 bases between. Germline V CDR1 and CDR2: LGHDT, YNNKEL (reference sequence). This CDR3 spans 12 amino acids.

This clonotype was seen a handful of times. This rearrangement joins TRBV5-1 to TRBJ1-6; D ambiguous. The CDR3 runs to 16 residues. Trimming removed 0 bases from V and 0 bases from J, with 7 bases in between. Germline V gene lookup returns CDR1 SGHRS and CDR2 YFSETQ. CDR3 in DNA: TGCGCCAGCAGCTTGGTCGGGAGCTCCTATAATTCACCCCTCCACTTT. Its translation: CASSLVGSSYNSPLHF.

In this sample, this clonotype turned up many times. At one boundary the junction diverges from the germline segment, which might be a read error. V gene TRBV6-5 combines with J gene TRBJ1-1; 9 nucleotides align to TRBD1. The V gene's germline CDR1 is MNHEY and CDR2 SVGAGI. CDR3 length: 13 amino acids. The CDR3 loop is CGTGLSELTEAFF. Here the CDR3 DNA reads TGCGGGACAGGGTTGTCCGAACTCACTGAAGCTTTCTTT.

This clonotype was detected ten times or more. The rearrangement uses TRBV3-1 and TRBJ1-1; D ambiguous. The V and J ends lost 0 bases and 8 bases respectively, with 10 bases between them. From germline, CDR1 is LGHDT and CDR2 YNNKEL (reference sequence). The CDR3 totals 13 residues. CDR3 bases: TGTGCCAGCAGCCAAGACGGTGGAGGGGAAGCTTTCTTT. Protein: CASSQDGGGEAFF.

This clonotype has just a few counts. As the CDR3 is not closed by the conserved phenylalanine or tryptophan, this likely results from a read error. The limits of the CDR3 on the DNA are not certain, so only TCRdb's listed CDR3 is given. The CDR3 is CASSQEGREFL. The genes are TRBV4-1 and TRBJ1-1; the D call in the table, TRBD1, was not verified against the DNA. Germline values: CDR1 MGHRA, CDR2 YSYEKL. The CDR3 spans 11 residues, counting both ends.

This clonotype was seen a handful of times. The J gene is TRBJ1-5, the V gene TRBV18; D possibly corresponds to TRBD1 (5 bases). The V gene's germline CDR1 is KGHSH and CDR2 LQKENI. The CDR3 extends over 15 amino acids. V was cut by 3 bases and J by 5 bases, with 14 bases left in between. CDR3 DNA: TGTGCCAGCTCACCGGCCCCGGGCAGGGATCAGCCCCAGCATTTT. Translating it yields CASSPAPGRDQPQHF.